The clone carrying this TCR beta chain has only a few counts. Its target is not known. This sample was taken from a study of cytomegalovirus exposure and HLA in healthy donors. The overall study: Unique TCR beta sequences numbering fewer than 130 million came from approximately 180 million T cells in an earlier analysis. Study-wide points: Sequencing depth roughly uniform across donors was assumed in presence/absence analyses. Among TCR sequences, most were rare, though some public TCRs appeared in many donors. Later analysis reportedly placed an Asian-associated ancestry cluster below the approximately 680-donor mean in N-insertions.

Primers: 60 Vbeta forward and 13 Jbeta reverse. Sequenced by immunoSEQ multiplex PCR; TCRdb stores in-frame clones only, minus some. The sample holds about 42,000 clones, 50% seen once. This clonotype was obtained from a human donor in good health. Sequencing was carried out using PBMCs.

Here the CDR3 reads CASSQQIGGSGYTF. The CDR3 bases are TGTGCCAGCAGCCAACAGATAGGGGGTAGCGGCTACACCTTC. The V call is TRBV4-2, the J call TRBJ1-2; D is perhaps TRBD1 (6 bases). Germline CDR1 reads LGHNA; CDR2 reads YNFKEQ. The CDR3 runs 14 residues. The V end lost 2 bases, the J end lost 8 bases, and 15 bases lay between the germline ends.